The clone carrying this T cell receptor (beta chain) was seen a few times. Resolution of symptoms, clearance, or two negative PCRs was present in recovered Cohort 3 donors. The protocol was immunoSEQ multiplex PCR, while the TCRdb copy is restricted to in-frame clones and leaves out a portion. This sample carries about 200,000 clones, 90% of them seen once, and the ten largest clones take less than 1.5%. The sample comes from a study of blood T cell repertoires in COVID-19. Study details: Spain, Italy and the United States supplied samples that represented acute and convalescent COVID-19. Sources were T cells, B-cell-depleted T cells, or PBMCs; the material itself was cDNA or gDNA.

The junction had 5 bases not matched to a gene; V was cut back by 5 bases and J by 3 bases. Germline CDR1 is MDHEN and CDR2 is SYDVKM. This CDR3 region has 15 residues. The chain uses TRBV28 and TRBJ2-1; the match to TRBD2 covers 9 bases. Sequences were obtained from PBMCs or T cells enriched from blood (not recorded which). The receptor's source is a man aged 25-45 years who had recovered from COVID-19. Written as DNA, the CDR3 is TGTGCCAGCAGTATAGCGGGAGACGGCTACAATGAGCAGTTCTTC. This encodes CASSIAGDGYNEQFF.